A single sample gave rise to the 21 T cell receptor beta chains below, sequenced in a study of blood T cell repertoires in COVID-19. Clones were sequenced by immunoSEQ multiplex PCR, and TCRdb holds only the in-frame ones, with some missing. This table has about 170,000 clones, 88% appearing once. The specimen was peripheral blood. The receptors derive from a man over 45 who had recovered from COVID-19.

This chain uses TRBV24-1 with TRBJ2-2; possibly TRBD1 for D (5 bases). CDR1 is KGHDR, CDR2 SFDVKD, per germline. This CDR3 comprises 14 residues. Between the trimmed V and J ends, which lost 2 bases and 5 bases, there was a span of 8 bases. DNA of the CDR3: TGTGCCACCAGTGATTCGCAGGGTACCGGGGAGCTGTTTTTT. It is translated as CATSDSQGTGELFF.

The rearrangement links TRBV6-2 or TRBV6-3 to TRBJ2-5; the match to TRBD1 covers 10 bases. The junction had 2 bases not matched to a gene; V was cut back by 1 base and J by 3 bases. Germline V gives CDR1 MNHEY, CDR2 SVGEGT. The CDR3 consists of 15 residues. The CDR3 bases are TGTGCCAGCAGTTACTATGGGACAGGGGAAGAGACCCAGTACTTC. Translation: CASSYYGTGEETQYF.

CDR3 loop: CASSVGSSPELYEQYF. The DNA for the CDR3 is TGTGCCAGCAGCGTAGGGTCTAGCCCAGAACTCTACGAGCAGTACTTC. J is TRBJ2-7 and V is TRBV9; D possibly corresponds to TRBD2 (5 bases). Deletions cut 0 bases from V and 3 bases from J, with 16 bases between. CDR3 size: 16 residues. The germline V gene has CDR1 SGDLS and CDR2 YYNGEE.

The chain uses TRBV5-4 and TRBJ2-1; tentatively, D is TRBD1 (8 bases). The CDR3 extends over 16 amino acids. Looked up from germline, CDR1 is SGHNT and CDR2 is YYREEE (reference sequence). The V end lost 5 bases, the J end lost 1 base, and 16 bases lay between the germline ends. The CDR3 DNA is TGTGCCAGCAGGTTCACAGGGGGGGGGTCCTACAATGAGCAGTTCTTC. This codes for CASRFTGGGSYNEQFF.

CDR3 sequence reads: CASSFGGQGQETQYF. CDR3 in DNA: TGTGCCAGCAGCTTCGGGGGGCAAGGGCAAGAGACCCAGTACTTC. The J gene is TRBJ2-5, the V gene TRBV5-4, with D perhaps TRBD2 (7 bases). Between the trimmed V and J ends, which lost 2 bases and 2 bases, there was a span of 13 bases. The CDR3 runs to 15 residues. The germline V gene encodes CDR1 SGHNT and CDR2 YYREEE (reference sequence). The full variable domain, rest sourced from reference TRBV5-4 and TRBJ2-5, is ETGVTQSPTHLIKTRGQQVTLRCSSQSGHNTVSWYQQALGQGPQFIFQYYREEENGRGNFPPRFSGLQFPNYSSELNVNALELDDSALYLCASSFGGQGQETQYFGPGTRLLVL.

The rearrangement links TRBV10-3 to TRBJ2-7, with D possibly matching TRBD2 (5 bases). Trimming took off 2 bases at V and 0 bases at J, with 11 bases between the two ends. Germline CDR1 is ENHRY and CDR2 is SYGVKD. CDR3 length: 15 residues. The CDR3 reads CAISEGGSLSYEQYF. CDR3 nucleotide sequence: TGTGCCATCAGTGAGGGCGGGTCCCTCTCCTACGAGCAGTACTTC.

The chain employs TRBV18 and TRBJ2-1, with D possibly being TRBD1 (6 bases). CDR1 and CDR2 from the germline V gene are KGHSH and LQKENI. The CDR3 is made up of 16 amino acids. With 6 bases removed from V and 3 bases from J, the gap between germline ends came to 18 bases. The CDR3: CASSSLDRLLYNEQFF. DNA of the CDR3: TGTGCCAGCTCCTCTCTTGACAGGCTCCTCTACAATGAGCAGTTCTTC.

The chain combines TRBV24-1 with TRBJ1-6; no reliable D call. The CDR3 loop spans 12 amino acids. Germline V CDR1 and CDR2: KGHDR, SFDVKD. Trimming pared 4 bases from V and 9 bases from J, leaving 6 bases between. CDR3 coding DNA: TGTGCCACCAGTGACGGGAGTTCACCCCTCCACTTT. Protein: CATSDGSSPLHF.

The rearrangement uses TRBV10-1 and TRBJ2-1, with TRBD1 as a possible D gene (5 bases). Germline V lookup: CDR1 WNHNN, CDR2 SYGVQD (reference sequence). The CDR3 covers 13 residues. V lost 5 bases and J lost 9, with 14 bases in between. Here the CDR3 reads CASSLLSRGEQFF. CDR3 in DNA: TGCGCCAGCAGTTTATTGAGTAGGGGTGAGCAGTTCTTC.

The J gene is TRBJ1-1, the V gene TRBV7-2, with unresolved D. Germline CDR1 reads SGHTA; CDR2 reads FQGNSA. Trimming left V 6 bases short and J 10 bases short, with 27 bases between. The CDR3 is made up of 16 amino acids. This CDR3 reads CASRKQTEVPDLGAFF. The CDR3 nucleotides are TGTGCCAGCAGAAAACAAACGGAGGTCCCTGACCTTGGAGCTTTCTTT.

Remarks on this clone: Other DNA sequences of this sample code for an identical CDR3. The rearrangement joins TRBV28 to TRBJ1-2; tentatively, D is TRBD1 (6 bases). The CDR3 has 13 residues. In germline, CDR1 is MDHEN, CDR2 SYDVKM. V lost 2 bases to trimming and J lost 2 bases, with 6 bases between them. CDR3 sequence: CASSLGQNYGYTF. CDR3 sequence (DNA): TGTGCCAGCAGTTTAGGACAGAACTATGGCTACACCTTC.

This clone was observed a handful of times. This chain uses TRBV6-1 with TRBJ2-3, with TRBD1 matching 7 bases. The CDR3 covers 17 residues. The J segment lost 6 bases and the V segment lost 4 bases, leaving 16 bases of the junction unmatched. From germline, CDR1 is MNHNS and CDR2 SASEGT. CDR3 sequence (DNA): TGTGCCAGCAGTGCCGTGACAGGGCCGGGCCTCCCGGATACGCAGTATTTT. Its protein is CASSAVTGPGLPDTQYF.

V usage is TRBV18 and J usage is TRBJ2-5, with TRBD1 identical over 8 bases. The germline V gene encodes CDR1 KGHSH and CDR2 LQKENI. Trimming cost V 1 base and J 3 bases; bases outside gene matches: 1. This CDR3 has 14 amino acids. Written as DNA, the CDR3 is TGTGCCAGCTCACCACAGACAGGGGAAGAGACCCAGTACTTC. Amino acids: CASSPQTGEETQYF.

The V call is TRBV14, the J call TRBJ1-4; TRBD1 is a possible D gene (5 bases). The CDR3 is 16 amino acids. Trimming shortened V by 3 bases and J by 0 bases, and 11 bases separated the two germline ends. CDR1 is SGHDN and CDR2 is FVKESK in the germline V gene. In DNA form, the CDR3 reads TGTGCCAGCAGCCACCCCACAGGTTCAACTAATGAAAAACTGTTTTTT. Translation gives CASSHPTGSTNEKLFF.

The gene calls are TRBV2 and TRBJ1-2, with D unresolved. The CDR3 has 17 residues. V dropped 6 bases and J dropped 2 bases, with 22 bases sitting between them. Germline loops: CDR1 SNHLY, CDR2 FYNNEI. DNA for the CDR3: TGTGCCAGCAGACGCGGACTTGAGGTACTTACGAACTATGGCTACACCTTC. Its translation is CASRRGLEVLTNYGYTF. Filled out from reference TRBV2 and TRBJ1-2, the complete variable domain reads EPEVTQTPSHQVTQMGQEVILRCVPISNHLYFYWYRQILGQKVEFLVSFYNNEISEKSEIFDDQFSVERPDGSNFTLKIRSTKLEDSAMYFCASRRGLEVLTNYGYTFGSGTRLTVV.

V is TRBV19 and J is TRBJ1-5; weak D call: TRBD1 (6 bases). CDR1 LNHDA and CDR2 SQIVND come from the germline V gene (reference sequence). V lost 5 bases and J lost 0, with 14 bases in between. The CDR3 length is 16 residues. The CDR3: CASSATLRGSNQPQHF. Written as DNA, the CDR3 is TGTGCCAGTAGTGCAACCCTCAGGGGTAGCAATCAGCCCCAGCATTTT. Variable domain in full (rest from reference TRBV19 and TRBJ1-5): DGGITQSPKYLFRKEGQNVTLSCEQNLNHDAMYWYRQDPGQGLRLIYYSQIVNDFQKGDIAEGYSVSREKKESFPLTVTSAQKNPTAFYLCASSATLRGSNQPQHFGDGTRLSIL.

The rearrangement joins TRBV5-1 to TRBJ1-2; D not resolved. The germline V and J ends were trimmed by 3 bases and 8 bases, with 17 bases remaining between them. Germline V gene lookup returns CDR1 SGHRS and CDR2 YFSETQ. The CDR3 is 14 amino acids. The CDR3 bases are TGCGCCAGCAGCTCGGCCTTAGGGAGTACGGGCTACACCTTC. Its protein product is CASSSALGSTGYTF.

The chain combines TRBV10-2 with TRBJ2-7, with D perhaps matching TRBD2 (6 bases). V lost 4 bases and J lost 5, with 9 bases in between. This CDR3 has 12 residues. Germline V gives CDR1 WSHSY, CDR2 SAAADI. The CDR3 DNA follows: TGCGCCAGCAGTGTCGGGGGTGACGAGCAGTACTTC. It encodes CASSVGGDEQYF.

The chain carries TRBV12-2 and TRBJ1-5. TRBV12-2 is flagged as a pseudogene. The CDR3 sequence is 16 residues long. DNA for the CDR3: TGTGCAAGTCGCTTAGGCGGGCTCGGGTTTCGTCAGCCCCAGCATTTT. Its translation is CASRLGGLGFRQPQHF.

This clone was detected a few times. The chain uses TRBV2 and TRBJ1-3; a possible D gene is TRBD1 (5 bases). Trimming took 5 bases from V and 1 from J, leaving 12 bases between them. CDR3 length: 15 residues. The germline V gene has CDR1 SNHLY and CDR2 FYNNEI. The CDR3 bases are TGTGCCAGCAGTTGGCTAGGGGATTCTGGAAACACCATATATTTT. Its protein is CASSWLGDSGNTIYF.

V usage is TRBV5-5 and J usage is TRBJ2-2, with 9 bases matching TRBD1. V shed 0 bases, J shed 5 bases, and the junction held 8 bases outside the gene matches. Germline lookup yields CDR1 SGHKS and CDR2 YYEKEE (reference sequence). The CDR3 covers 17 residues. DNA for the CDR3: TGTGCCAGCAGCTTGGCCCCGTGGACAGGGGTTACCGGGGAGCTGTTTTTT. Its translation is CASSLAPWTGVTGELFF.